A selection of T cell receptor beta chains follows, all from one sample in a study of CD8 T cells in ankylosing spondylitis. TCRdb passed the 5' RACE reads through MiXCR, listing each CDR3 protein once. The sample carries 150,000 to 200,000 distinct CDR3 sequences, roughly 13% recorded once. The sequenced material came from blood, either unsorted or a sorted T cell fraction (not recorded which). The receptors shown here come from a female donor with ankylosing spondylitis or in good health (not recorded which). CDR3s leave out the opening cysteine and the closing phenylalanine or tryptophan. The order of the fields is V gene, CDR3 length, J gene, CDR3 protein.

TRBV7-2	11	TRBJ2-1	ASSLVTGTEQF
TRBV18	11	TRBJ1-4	ASSPRPLDKLF
TRBV7-2	13	TRBJ2-7	ASTLRGQGYAEQY
TRBV12-3/TRBV12-4	12	TRBJ1-6	ASSRWDITSPLH
TRBV7-2	11	TRBJ1-5	ASSDRVAGPQH
TRBV11-1	16	TRBJ1-4	ASSLPGLGVGPDEKLF
TRBV29-1	12	TRBJ2-3	SVVGGSTVHTQY
TRBV12-3/TRBV12-4	9	TRBJ1-4	AVQFNEKLF
TRBV13	14	TRBJ2-5	ASSSPDRGDRETQY
TRBV7-2	13	TRBJ1-1	ASSHRHPRGTEAF
TRBV7-2	14	TRBJ2-5	ASSLETGSDQETQY
TRBV20-1	13	TRBJ2-7	SAFPTSGRPNEQY
TRBV11-2	13	TRBJ1-1	ASSLRGMSNTEAF
TRBV29-1	11	TRBJ2-7	SVVGTGSYEQY
TRBV19	12	TRBJ2-4	ASSIQGGSDIQY
TRBV4-1	14	TRBJ2-7	ASSQESVGTTYEQY
TRBV20-1	9	TRBJ2-5	SANWQETQY
TRBV28	13	TRBJ2-7	ASSLERDSPYEQY
TRBV5-5	13	TRBJ2-1	ASSLDAGGYNEQF
TRBV10-3	12	TRBJ2-3	AIIGRSSTDTQY
TRBV4-2	15	TRBJ2-2	ASSQGGTGVITRELF
TRBV20-1	11	TRBJ1-5	SASPTGDQPQH
TRBV27	13	TRBJ1-5	ASSPLPLYNQPQH
TRBV6-2/TRBV6-3	13	TRBJ2-3	ASSPGLAGKDTQY
TRBV7-7	13	TRBJ2-1	ASSPFTGRSNEQF
TRBV19	13	TRBJ1-5	ASSFDAYSNQPQH
TRBV7-8	16	TRBJ2-1	ASSQGLAGQSSYNEQF
TRBV24-1	12	TRBJ2-3	ATSDTDRTGTQY
TRBV5-1	9	TRBJ1-1	ASSLDSEAF
TRBV7-2	12	TRBJ1-3	ASRRGYSGNTIY
TRBV7-9	11	TRBJ2-7	ASRWGHSYEQY
TRBV5-1	12	TRBJ2-7	ASSPRTGSYEQY
TRBV20-1	12	TRBJ2-1	SAMPGSSYNEQF
TRBV7-2	13	TRBJ1-5	ASSLAGVGKSPQH
TRBV20-1	11	TRBJ1-1	SAWGTGNTEAF
TRBV7-9	12	TRBJ2-7	ASSPRDRYYEQY
TRBV18	12	TRBJ2-3	ASSKTSDTDTQY
TRBV6-5	13	TRBJ2-7	ASSYSSGSPYEQY
TRBV11-3	13	TRBJ1-1	ASSLAGGSTVEAF
TRBV2	13	TRBJ2-7	ASTRDTIPSYEQY
TRBV7-2	13	TRBJ2-1	ASSLSGRRFDEQF
TRBV19	12	TRBJ2-6	ASSYNSGANVLT
TRBV7-9	14	TRBJ2-2	ASIVGLWLQPGELF